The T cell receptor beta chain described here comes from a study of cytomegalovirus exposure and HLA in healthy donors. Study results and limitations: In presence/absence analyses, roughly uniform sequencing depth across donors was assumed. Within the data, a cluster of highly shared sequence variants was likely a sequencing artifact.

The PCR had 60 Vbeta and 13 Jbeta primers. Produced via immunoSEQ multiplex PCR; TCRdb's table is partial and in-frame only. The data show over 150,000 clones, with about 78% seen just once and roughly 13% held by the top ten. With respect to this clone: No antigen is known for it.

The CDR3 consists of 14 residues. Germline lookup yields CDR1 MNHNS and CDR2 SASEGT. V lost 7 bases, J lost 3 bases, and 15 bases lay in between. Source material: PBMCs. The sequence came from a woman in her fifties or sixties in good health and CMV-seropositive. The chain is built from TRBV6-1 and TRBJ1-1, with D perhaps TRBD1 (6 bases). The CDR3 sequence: CASTITGQDTEAFF. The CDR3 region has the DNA TGTGCCAGCACGATAACAGGGCAGGACACTGAAGCTTTCTTT.